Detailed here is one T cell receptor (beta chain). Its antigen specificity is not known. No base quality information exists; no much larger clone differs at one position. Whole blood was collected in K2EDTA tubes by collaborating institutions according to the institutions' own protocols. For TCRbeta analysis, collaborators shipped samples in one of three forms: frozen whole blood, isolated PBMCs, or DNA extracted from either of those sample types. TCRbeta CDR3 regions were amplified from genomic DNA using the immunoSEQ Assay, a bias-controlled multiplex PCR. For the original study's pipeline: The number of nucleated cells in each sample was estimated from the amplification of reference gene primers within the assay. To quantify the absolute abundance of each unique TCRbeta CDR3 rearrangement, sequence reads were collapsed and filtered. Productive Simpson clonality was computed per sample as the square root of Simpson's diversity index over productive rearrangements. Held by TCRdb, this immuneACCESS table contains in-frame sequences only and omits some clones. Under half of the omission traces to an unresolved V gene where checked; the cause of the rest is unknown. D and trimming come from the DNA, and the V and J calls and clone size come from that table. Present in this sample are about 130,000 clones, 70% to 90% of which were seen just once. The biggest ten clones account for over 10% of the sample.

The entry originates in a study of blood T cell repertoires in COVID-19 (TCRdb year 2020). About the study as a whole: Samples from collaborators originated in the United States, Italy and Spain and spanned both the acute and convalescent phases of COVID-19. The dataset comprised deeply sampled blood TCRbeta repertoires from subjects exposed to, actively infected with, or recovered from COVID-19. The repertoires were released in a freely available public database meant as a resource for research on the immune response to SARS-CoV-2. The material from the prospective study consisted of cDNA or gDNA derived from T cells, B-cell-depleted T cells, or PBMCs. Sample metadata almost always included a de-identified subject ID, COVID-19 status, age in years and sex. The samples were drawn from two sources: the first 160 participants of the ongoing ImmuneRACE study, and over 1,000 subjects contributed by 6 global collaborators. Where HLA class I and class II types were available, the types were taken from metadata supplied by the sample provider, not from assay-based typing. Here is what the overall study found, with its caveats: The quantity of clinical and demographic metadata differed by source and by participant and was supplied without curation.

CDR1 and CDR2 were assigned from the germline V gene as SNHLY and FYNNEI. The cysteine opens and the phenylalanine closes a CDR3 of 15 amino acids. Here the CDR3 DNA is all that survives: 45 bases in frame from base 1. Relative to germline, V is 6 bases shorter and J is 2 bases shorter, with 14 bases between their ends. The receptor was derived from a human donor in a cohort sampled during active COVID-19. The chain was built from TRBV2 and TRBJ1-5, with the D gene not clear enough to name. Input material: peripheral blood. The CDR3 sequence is CASRLTLMGNQPQHF. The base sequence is TGTGCCAGCAGGCTGACATTAATGGGCAATCAGCCCCAGCATTTT.